The sequence of this TCR beta chain was determined in a study of Graves' ophthalmopathy and Graves' hyperthyroidism. Study-wide points: Discrimination between ophthalmopathy and stable hyperthyroidism by a 13-signature model showed 85% to 90% sensitivity and roughly 80% specificity.

CDR3 length: 13 residues. The V and J ends lost 6 bases and 1 base respectively, with 9 bases between them. Germline assignment: CDR1 MNHNS and CDR2 SASEGT. Scientists amplified the TCR beta CDR3 regions from RNA transcripts. The first-round RT-PCR employed HTBI primers together with the Qiagen OneStep RT-PCR kit. A multiplex PCR was then performed as the second round. TCRdb fed the multiplex PCR reads into MiXCR, producing one record per CDR3 protein. Of 300,000 to 450,000 distinct CDR3 sequences listed, roughly 15% are singletons. Hyperthyroidism patients were newly diagnosed, under 2 months' duration, aged 18 to 65. Certain patients, namely those with other autoimmune diseases, uncontrolled infections, pregnancy or lactation, were excluded. A diagnosis was made from clinical symptoms together with serum thyroxine, TRAb, thyroid ultrasound and orbital computed tomography. This clonotype has ten or more counts. Its specificity is not known.

The chain recombines TRBV6-1 with TRBJ1-1; D ambiguous. Sequencing was carried out using peripheral blood. This clonotype originated in an adult woman with stable Graves' hyperthyroidism. CDR3 residues: CASSHDPNTEAFF. The CDR3 nucleotides are TGTGCCAGCAGCCACGACCCGAACACTGAAGCTTTCTTT.